The clone carrying this T cell receptor beta chain is a singleton in its sample. As yet, its antigen is unknown. This clone may be a read error of a much larger clone one base away. The CDR3 carries no conserved terminal phenylalanine or tryptophan, so it likely arises from a read error. From germline, CDR1 is MNHEY and CDR2 SVGAGI. Trimming took off 3 bases at V and 0 bases at J, with 8 bases between the two ends. The CDR3 is made up of 14 amino acids. General study findings and limits: The TCR gene usage of tumor memory CD4+ T cells clustered together with blood and lymph node memory CD4+ cells and with lymph node naive CD4+ cells. Tumor Treg TCRs overlapped most with tumor naive CD4+ cells.

After constant-region reverse-primer amplification, full-length variable regions underwent semi-nested PCR with Nested Universal Primer A. Each CDR3 protein is one row after TCRdb ran MiXCR on the 5' RACE reads. The sample has around 44,000 distinct CDR3 sequences; about 29% are singletons. This sequence originates from a female donor with breast cancer. This chain uses TRBV6-5 with TRBJ1-1; maybe TRBD1 (5 bases). Sample: tumor-infiltrating memory CD4+ T cells sorted from the breast tumor. Sample subset: memory CD4+ T cells, CD4+CD45RO+CD25-. CDR3 loop: CASSYQGLNTEAFS. In nucleotides, the CDR3 is TGTGCCAGCAGTTATCAGGGCTTGAACACTGAAGCTTTCTCT.